The 30 T cell receptor beta chains in this list originate from one sample, sequenced in a study of blood T cell repertoires in COVID-19. TCRdb's table, derived via immunoSEQ multiplex PCR, lists solely in-frame clones and lacks some. The data hold some 130,000 clones, with 80% to 90% observed a single time. Sequencing was carried out using peripheral blood. The receptors originated from a human donor in a cohort sampled during active COVID-19.

This rearrangement joins TRBV6-5 to TRBJ1-2; D ambiguous. V gave up 8 bases and J gave up 2 bases, with 9 bases separating them. The length of the CDR3 is 12 residues. Germline CDR1 MNHEY, CDR2 SVGAGI. The CDR3 sequence: CASLGVNYGYTF. The CDR3 bases are TGTGCCAGCCTCGGGGTAAACTATGGCTACACCTTC.

The CDR3 is CASSFRADTEAFF. The CDR3 DNA reads TGTGCCAGCAGCTTTCGAGCGGACACTGAAGCTTTCTTT. The chain couples TRBV11-1 to TRBJ1-1, with D hard to call. Germline CDR1 reads SGHAT; CDR2 reads FQDESV (reference sequence). V gave up 3 bases and J gave up 3 bases, with 8 bases separating them. This CDR3 is 13 amino acids long.

This chain links TRBV24-1 with TRBJ2-3, with 12 positions matching TRBD2. The CDR3 sequence is 15 residues long. The germline V gene has CDR1 KGHDR and CDR2 SFDVKD. V shed 4 bases and J 6 bases; nucleotides not matched to a gene: 4. CDR3 in DNA: TGTGCCACCAGTGACCCCGGACTAGCGGGGGATACGCAGTATTTT. Translated, it gives CATSDPGLAGDTQYF.

This chain uses TRBV20-1 with TRBJ1-4; D remains ambiguous. V lost 3 bases to trimming and J lost 5 bases, with 13 bases between them. The CDR3 consists of 14 residues. Germline V gene data show CDR1 as DFQATT and CDR2 as SNEGSKA (reference sequence). The CDR3 here is CSASWAGPNEKLFF. The CDR3 coding sequence is TGCAGTGCTAGTTGGGCGGGTCCAAATGAAAAACTGTTTTTT.

This chain's CDR3 is CASSAGTGYGYTF. CDR3 bases: TGTGCCAGCAGTGCCGGGACAGGGTACGGCTACACCTTC. The rearrangement uses TRBV25-1 and TRBJ1-2; 9 bases map to TRBD1. The CDR3 spans 13 residues. CDR1 and CDR2 from the germline V gene are MGHDK and SYGVNS. The junction had 5 bases not matched to a gene; V was cut back by 4 bases and J by 8 bases.

V is TRBV3-1 (or the pseudogene TRBV3-2) and J is TRBJ2-3, with TRBD1 as a possible D gene (5 bases). V was cut by 4 bases and J by 3 bases, with 14 bases left in between. CDR1 LGHDT and CDR2 YNNKEL come from the germline V gene (reference sequence). The CDR3 has 15 amino acids. The DNA of the CDR3 is TGTGCCAGCAGCCCGCTCGGGCAGGGAACAGATACGCAGTATTTT. Its translation is CASSPLGQGTDTQYF.

This clone was seen just once. This rearrangement joins TRBV18 to TRBJ2-1; the match to TRBD2 covers 8 bases. CDR1 is KGHSH, CDR2 LQKENI, per germline. J was trimmed by 6 bases and V by 7 bases; bases with no gene match: 8. The CDR3 length is 14 residues. CDR3 protein: CASYLAGQTNEQFF. CDR3 in DNA: TGTGCCAGCTACCTAGCGGGCCAAACCAATGAGCAGTTCTTC.

This clone was counted a few times. This chain links TRBV5-6 with TRBJ1-6; no clear D gene. The germline V gene has CDR1 SGHDT and CDR2 YYEEEE. V was trimmed by 2 bases and J by 0 bases, leaving 12 bases between them. CDR3 length: 17 amino acids. As DNA, the CDR3 is TGTGCCAGCAGCTTCGGGCCCGGGAGCTCCTATAATTCACCCCTCCACTTT. Protein: CASSFGPGSSYNSPLHF.

The chain employs TRBV24-1 and TRBJ2-5; tentatively, D is TRBD1 (6 bases). The CDR3 runs to 13 residues. V lost 5 bases and J lost 4, with 10 bases in between. Germline V gene data show CDR1 as KGHDR and CDR2 as SFDVKD. This CDR3 is CATSGQEGETQYF. CDR3 DNA: TGTGCCACCAGTGGACAGGAAGGAGAGACCCAGTACTTC.

V usage is TRBV23-1 and J usage is TRBJ2-7; 10 positions agree with TRBD1. TRBV23-1 is treated as an ORF (open reading frame) with a function not yet certain. V lost 6 bases to trimming and J lost 3 bases; unmatched junction nucleotides: 17. The CDR3 contains 18 residues. The CDR3, as DNA: TGCGCCAGCAGACCCGGTGGGGGACAGGGGCAGATAAGCTACGAGCAGTACTTC. Residues: CASRPGGGQGQISYEQYF.

The rearrangement uses TRBV13 and TRBJ2-3, with D tentatively TRBD1 (6 bases). The CDR3 has 17 amino acids. The germline V and J ends were trimmed by 2 bases and 3 bases, with 18 bases remaining between them. Germline V gives CDR1 PRHDT, CDR2 FYEKMQ (reference sequence). This CDR3 reads CASSLSVGAEGTDTQYF. For the CDR3, the DNA is TGTGCCAGCAGCTTATCCGTGGGGGCCGAGGGGACAGATACGCAGTATTTT. The full variable domain, in which reference TRBV13 and TRBJ2-3 provide the parts outside the CDR3, is AAGVIQSPRHLIKEKRETATLKCYPIPRHDTVYWYQQGPGQDPQFLISFYEKMQSDKGSIPDRFSAQQFSDYHSELNMSSLELGDSALYFCASSLSVGAEGTDTQYFGPGTRLTVL.

V gene TRBV19 combines with J gene TRBJ1-5; 8 positions match TRBD1. Germline V CDR1 and CDR2: LNHDA, SQIVND (reference sequence). V lost 4 bases and J lost 6; bases outside the gene matches: 5. CDR3 length: 14 amino acids. CDR3 loop: CASSNDRGGQPQHF. The CDR3 bases are TGTGCCAGTAGTAACGACAGGGGAGGTCAGCCCCAGCATTTT.

This chain connects TRBV3-1 (or the pseudogene TRBV3-2) to TRBJ2-1, with TRBD2 matching over 10 bases. V shed 2 bases, J shed 6 bases, and the junction held 4 bases outside the gene matches. Germline CDR1 LGHDT, CDR2 YNNKEL (reference sequence). This CDR3 comprises 15 residues. CDR3 DNA sequence: TGTGCCAGCAGCCAAAGCACTAGCGGGGTCAATGAGCAGTTCTTC. The encoded protein is CASSQSTSGVNEQFF.

The rearrangement links TRBV19 to TRBJ2-1, with 7 bases matching TRBD2. V lost 4 bases, J lost 8 bases, and 14 bases stayed unmatched. The CDR3 extends over 16 amino acids. CDR1 is LNHDA, CDR2 SQIVND, per germline (reference sequence). The CDR3 bases are TGTGCCAGTAGTAGACCCCGGGGTAGCGGGTATCATGAGCAGTTCTTC. The encoded protein is CASSRPRGSGYHEQFF.

This chain links TRBV9 with TRBJ1-2, with D possibly being TRBD1 (5 bases). Germline V lookup: CDR1 SGDLS, CDR2 YYNGEE. CDR3 length equals 16 residues. V was pared by 1 base and J by 1 base, with 14 bases between. The CDR3, as DNA: TGTGCCAGCAGCGTATCGCGGGACGGAAATAACTATGGCTACACCTTC. Translation gives CASSVSRDGNNYGYTF.

CDR3: CASSLGHPSGETQYF. Here the CDR3 DNA reads TGTGCCAGCAGCTTGGGACACCCGTCTGGGGAGACCCAGTACTTC. The rearrangement joins TRBV5-5 to TRBJ2-5; D is unclear. CDR3 length: 15 residues. V was trimmed by 0 bases and J by 5 bases, leaving 14 bases between them. CDR1 and CDR2 from the germline V gene are SGHKS and YYEKEE (reference sequence).

The chain joins TRBV7-2 to TRBJ2-2, with TRBD2 as a possible D gene (6 bases). Germline values: CDR1 SGHTA, CDR2 FQGNSA. Trimming removed 0 bases from V and 1 base from J, with 9 bases in between. CDR3 length equals 16 residues. CDR3 DNA: TGTGCCAGCAGCTTAGCGCTGGGGGGGAACACCGGGGAGCTGTTTTTT. Amino acid sequence: CASSLALGGNTGELFF.

The V and J genes are TRBV11-2 and TRBJ2-2; possibly TRBD2 for D (5 bases). There are 15 residues in the CDR3. Germline CDR1 is SGHAT and CDR2 is FQNNGV. The V and J ends lost 2 bases and 5 bases respectively, with 12 bases between them. The CDR3 coding sequence is TGTGCCAGCAGCTTACAGGTGTCGGGGACCGGGGAGCTGTTTTTT. Protein sequence: CASSLQVSGTGELFF.

The chain recombines TRBV5-1 with TRBJ2-5; TRBD2 is a possible D gene (6 bases). The CDR3 runs to 18 residues. CDR1 is SGHRS and CDR2 is YFSETQ in the germline V gene. Trimming removed 5 bases at V and 2 bases at J, with 25 bases between. CDR3 region: CASSFQPSRRDLQETQYF. The DNA for the CDR3 is TGCGCCAGCAGTTTTCAACCGTCCCGCAGGGACTTACAAGAGACCCAGTACTTC.

V usage is TRBV6-5 and J usage is TRBJ2-7; 7 bases align to TRBD1. CDR3 length: 15 residues. Unmatched junction bases numbered 9, after V lost 6 bases and J lost 1 base. CDR1 and CDR2 from the germline V gene are MNHEY and SVGAGI. CDR3 bases: TGTGCCAGCAGCCCCTCTCCGGGACAGTCCTACGAGCAGTACTTC. Translated: CASSPSPGQSYEQYF.

This clone was recorded only once. The V call is TRBV19, the J call TRBJ2-3; D uncertain. V shed 3 bases and J shed 6 bases, with 7 bases lying between them. The length of the CDR3 is 12 residues. From germline, CDR1 is LNHDA and CDR2 SQIVND (reference sequence). The CDR3 bases are TGTGCCAGTAGTATTTTAGCTGATACGCAGTATTTT. This translates into CASSILADTQYF. The whole variable domain, filled in from reference TRBV19 and TRBJ2-3, reads DGGITQSPKYLFRKEGQNVTLSCEQNLNHDAMYWYRQDPGQGLRLIYYSQIVNDFQKGDIAEGYSVSREKKESFPLTVTSAQKNPTAFYLCASSILADTQYFGPGTRLTVL.

This rearrangement joins TRBV14 to TRBJ2-5; a weak D match, TRBD2 (5 bases). The CDR3 length is 17 residues. V lost 4 bases, J lost 0 bases, and 18 bases lay in between. Per the germline V gene, CDR1 is SGHDN and CDR2 is FVKESK. CDR3 in DNA: TGTGCCAGCAGCCCCTCGATCCGACTACAGTACCAAGAGACCCAGTACTTC. This translates into CASSPSIRLQYQETQYF.

This chain uses TRBV5-1 with TRBJ2-2, with 12 bases lining up with TRBD1. Germline trimming cut 4 bases from V and 6 bases from J; bases unmatched to any gene: 4. This CDR3 contains 15 residues. Germline assignment: CDR1 SGHRS and CDR2 YFSETQ. The CDR3 DNA is TGCGCCAGCAGCCGTGGGACAGGGGGCTCCGGGGAGCTGTTTTTT. Amino acid sequence: CASSRGTGGSGELFF.

This clone turned up a few times. V usage is TRBV10-3 and J usage is TRBJ1-1, with 7 nucleotides matching TRBD1. The V and J ends lost 6 bases and 5 bases, in that order; junction bases with no gene match: 9. The CDR3 spans 14 residues. Germline CDR1 and CDR2: ENHRY and SYGVKD. CDR3 DNA sequence: TGTGCCATCAGGATCAGGGGGTTTGAAACTGAAGCTTTCTTT. This sequence encodes CAIRIRGFETEAFF.

The V gene is TRBV7-2, the J gene TRBJ2-3, with a weak D call TRBD2 (5 bases). Trimming cost V 5 bases and J 6 bases, with 18 bases left between them. Germline V lookup: CDR1 SGHTA, CDR2 FQGNSA. This CDR3 is built from 15 residues. In DNA, the CDR3 is TGTGCCAGCAGCCCCGCGACGGCGGGCGGGGATACGCAGTATTTT. Amino acids: CASSPATAGGDTQYF.

This clone was counted once. The chain combines TRBV4-1 with TRBJ2-3, with TRBD2 matching over 11 bases. The germline V gene encodes CDR1 MGHRA and CDR2 YSYEKL. This CDR3 is built from 16 residues. The J segment lost 7 bases and the V segment lost 0 bases, leaving 6 bases of the junction unmatched. The CDR3 nucleotides read TGCGCCAGCAGCCAAGAGAGGACTAGCGGGCTGAATACGCAGTATTTT. Its protein is CASSQERTSGLNTQYF.

Here the CDR3 DNA reads TGTGCCAGCAGCGTTGGAGGCTACCTCTATGGCTACACCTTC. Translated: CASSVGGYLYGYTF. This sequence joins TRBV9 and TRBJ1-2; D unresolved. This CDR3 is built from 14 residues. V was clipped by 2 bases and J by 4 bases, with 12 bases between them. The germline V gene encodes CDR1 SGDLS and CDR2 YYNGEE. Drawing the rest from reference TRBV9 and TRBJ1-2, the complete variable domain is DSGVTQTPKHLITATGQRVTLRCSPRSGDLSVYWYQQSLDQGLQFLIQYYNGEERAKGNILERFSAQQFPDLHSELNLSSLELGDSALYFCASSVGGYLYGYTFGSGTRLTVV.

The rearrangement links TRBV5-1 to TRBJ1-2; 7 nucleotides line up with TRBD1. Losses at the gene ends were 3 bases for V and 4 bases for J; bases not matched to a gene: 6. Germline-derived CDR1 and CDR2 are SGHRS and YFSETQ. The CDR3 has 14 amino acids. The CDR3 here is CASSSGQASYGYTF. Here the CDR3 DNA reads TGCGCCAGCAGCTCCGGACAGGCGAGCTATGGCTACACCTTC.

This rearrangement joins TRBV19 to TRBJ1-1; D perhaps matches TRBD1 (5 bases). Between the trimmed V and J ends, which lost 7 bases and 3 bases, there was a span of 15 bases. This CDR3 is 14 amino acids long. CDR1 and CDR2 (germline): LNHDA, SQIVND (reference sequence). The CDR3 protein is CASTRGRRDTEAFF. CDR3 DNA: TGTGCCAGTACCCGTGGGCGCAGGGACACTGAAGCTTTCTTT.

The chain is built from TRBV5-1 and TRBJ2-1; D is unresolved. Trimming shortened V by 0 bases and J by 9 bases, and 10 bases separated the two germline ends. This CDR3 region has 13 residues. Germline-derived CDR1 and CDR2 are SGHRS and YFSETQ. The CDR3 bases are TGCGCCAGCAGCTTGGAATTGCGTCCTGAGCAGTTCTTC. Protein product: CASSLELRPEQFF.